The clone carrying this TCR beta chain was recorded many times. Its antigen is undetermined. This sample is part of a study of response to subunit inactivated influenza vaccine. TCRdb analysed the RT-PCR reads with MiXCR anew, one entry per CDR3 protein. The profile shows about 780,000 distinct CDR3 sequences, approximately 17% of them singletons. CDR3 length: 14 residues. Trimming at V came to 5 bases and at J to 0 bases, leaving 1 base not matched to a gene. Study-level findings and limits: The study's authors posited that every seasonal influenza vaccination enlists few new T cells.

The sequence derives from a man aged 50 or older who received an inactivated influenza vaccine. The source was PBMCs from blood, collected less than 6 days after vaccination. The rearrangement links TRBV12-3 or TRBV12-4 to TRBJ1-3; TRBD1 agrees at 7 bases. The CDR3 nucleotides read TGTGCCAGCAGTCGGGACAGCTCTGGAAACACCATATATTTT. It yields the protein CASSRDSSGNTIYF.